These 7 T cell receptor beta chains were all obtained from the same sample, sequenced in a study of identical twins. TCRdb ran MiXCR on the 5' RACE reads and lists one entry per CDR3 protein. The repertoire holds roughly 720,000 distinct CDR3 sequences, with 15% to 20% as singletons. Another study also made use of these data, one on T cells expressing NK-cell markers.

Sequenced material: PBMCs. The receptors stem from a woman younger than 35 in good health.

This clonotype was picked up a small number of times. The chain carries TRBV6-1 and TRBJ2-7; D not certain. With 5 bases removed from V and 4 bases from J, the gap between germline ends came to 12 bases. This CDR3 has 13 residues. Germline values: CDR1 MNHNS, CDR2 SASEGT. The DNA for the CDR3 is TGTGCCAGCAGTAAGGGTATGGGGTACGAGCAGTACTTC. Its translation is CASSKGMGYEQYF.

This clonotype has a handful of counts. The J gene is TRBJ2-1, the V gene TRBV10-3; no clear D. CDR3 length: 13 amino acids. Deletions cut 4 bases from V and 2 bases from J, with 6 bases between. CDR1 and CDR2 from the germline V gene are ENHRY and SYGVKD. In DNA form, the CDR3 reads TGTGCCATCAGTGTGGAGCCCTACAATGAGCAGTTCTTC. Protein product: CAISVEPYNEQFF.

In nucleotides, the CDR3 is TGTGCCACGGGAACCAGGGGGCAAGCCAAAAACATTCAGTACTTC. Protein sequence: CATGTRGQAKNIQYF. The chain couples TRBV6-2 or TRBV6-3 to TRBJ2-4; 8 bases agree with TRBD1. Germline V gene sequence: CDR1 MNHEY, CDR2 SVGEGT. The V and J ends lost 10 bases and 0 bases, in that order; junction bases with no gene match: 8. The CDR3 covers 15 residues.

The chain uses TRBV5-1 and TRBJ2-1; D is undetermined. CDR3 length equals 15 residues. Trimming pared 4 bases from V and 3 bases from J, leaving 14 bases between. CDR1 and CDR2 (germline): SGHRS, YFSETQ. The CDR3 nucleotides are TGCGCCAGCAGCCCGGAAAGCGCACACTACAATGAGCAGTTCTTC. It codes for CASSPESAHYNEQFF.

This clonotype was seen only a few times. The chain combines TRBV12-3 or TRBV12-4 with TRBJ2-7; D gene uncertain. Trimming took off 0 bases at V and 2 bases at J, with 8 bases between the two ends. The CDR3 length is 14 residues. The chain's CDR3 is CASSLAPGPYEQYF. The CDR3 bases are TGTGCCAGCAGTTTAGCCCCTGGACCCTACGAGCAGTACTTC.

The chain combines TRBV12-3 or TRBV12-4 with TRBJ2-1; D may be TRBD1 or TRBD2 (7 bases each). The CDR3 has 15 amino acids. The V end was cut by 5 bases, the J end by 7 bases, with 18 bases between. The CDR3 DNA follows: TGTGCCAGCAGTCCGGACAGGTCGGGGGGTAATGAGCAGTTCTTC. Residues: CASSPDRSGGNEQFF.

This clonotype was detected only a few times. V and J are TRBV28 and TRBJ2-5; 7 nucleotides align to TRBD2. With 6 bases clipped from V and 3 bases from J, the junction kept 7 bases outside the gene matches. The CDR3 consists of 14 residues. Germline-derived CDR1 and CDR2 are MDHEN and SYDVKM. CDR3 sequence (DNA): TGTGCCAGCAGCCCTAGCGGACGGAAAGAGACCCAGTACTTC. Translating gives CASSPSGRKETQYF.